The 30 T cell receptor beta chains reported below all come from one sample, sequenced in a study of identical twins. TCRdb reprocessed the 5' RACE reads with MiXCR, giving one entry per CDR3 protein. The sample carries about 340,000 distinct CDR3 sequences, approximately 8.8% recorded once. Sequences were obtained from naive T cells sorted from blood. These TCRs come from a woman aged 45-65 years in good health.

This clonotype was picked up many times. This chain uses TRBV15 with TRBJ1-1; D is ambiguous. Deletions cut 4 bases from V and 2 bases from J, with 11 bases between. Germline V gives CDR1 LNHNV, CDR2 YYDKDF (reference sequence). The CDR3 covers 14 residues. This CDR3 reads CATSIPFVNTEAFF. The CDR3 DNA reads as TGTGCCACCAGCATTCCTTTTGTCAACACTGAAGCTTTCTTT.

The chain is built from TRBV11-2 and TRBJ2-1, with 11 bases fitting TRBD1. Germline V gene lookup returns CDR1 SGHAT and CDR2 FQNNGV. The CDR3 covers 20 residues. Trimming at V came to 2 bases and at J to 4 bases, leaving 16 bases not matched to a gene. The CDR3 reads CASSLPDRGRDSGLYNEQFF. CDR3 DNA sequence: TGTGCCAGCAGCTTACCGGACAGGGGGCGTGATAGCGGGCTTTACAATGAGCAGTTCTTC.

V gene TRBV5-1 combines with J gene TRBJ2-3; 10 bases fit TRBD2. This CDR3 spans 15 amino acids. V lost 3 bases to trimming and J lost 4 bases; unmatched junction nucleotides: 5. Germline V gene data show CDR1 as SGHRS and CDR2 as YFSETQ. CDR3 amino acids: CASSSDLAGADTQYF. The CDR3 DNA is TGCGCCAGCAGCTCCGATCTAGCGGGAGCAGATACGCAGTATTTT.

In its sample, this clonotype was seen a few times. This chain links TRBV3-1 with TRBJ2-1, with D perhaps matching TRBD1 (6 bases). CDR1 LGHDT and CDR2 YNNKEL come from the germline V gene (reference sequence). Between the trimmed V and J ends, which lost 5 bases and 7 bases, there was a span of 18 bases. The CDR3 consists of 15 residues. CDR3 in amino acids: CASSFTDRRRNEQFF. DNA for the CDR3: TGTGCCAGCAGCTTCACAGACAGGAGGAGGAATGAGCAGTTCTTC.

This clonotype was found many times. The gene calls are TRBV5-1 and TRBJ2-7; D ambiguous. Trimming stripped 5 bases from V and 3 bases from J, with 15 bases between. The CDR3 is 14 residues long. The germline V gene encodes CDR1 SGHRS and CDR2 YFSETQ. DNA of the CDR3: TGCGCCAGCAGTCTTGATCCGGACCTCTACGAGCAGTACTTC. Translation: CASSLDPDLYEQYF.

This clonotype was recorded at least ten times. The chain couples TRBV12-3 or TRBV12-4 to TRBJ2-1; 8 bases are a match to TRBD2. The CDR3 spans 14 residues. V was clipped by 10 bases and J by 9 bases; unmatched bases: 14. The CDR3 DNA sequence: TGTGCCATCTTAAGCGGGAGAAGGTTGGCTGAGCAGTTCTTC. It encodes CAILSGRRLAEQFF.

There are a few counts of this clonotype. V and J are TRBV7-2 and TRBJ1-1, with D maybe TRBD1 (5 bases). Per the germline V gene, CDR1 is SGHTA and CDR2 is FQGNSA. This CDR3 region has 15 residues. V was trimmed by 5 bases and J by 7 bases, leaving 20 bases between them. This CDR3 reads CASSPMGLLKGEAFF. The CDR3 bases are TGTGCCAGCAGCCCCATGGGACTCCTAAAGGGTGAAGCTTTCTTT.

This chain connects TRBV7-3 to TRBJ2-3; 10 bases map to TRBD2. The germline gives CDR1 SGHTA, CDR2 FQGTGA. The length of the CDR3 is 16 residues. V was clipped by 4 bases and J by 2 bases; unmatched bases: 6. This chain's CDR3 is CASSSHGTSDTDTQYF. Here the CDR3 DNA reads TGTGCCAGCAGCTCTCACGGGACTAGCGACACAGATACGCAGTATTTT. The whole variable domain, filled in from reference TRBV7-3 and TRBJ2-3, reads GAGVSQTPSNKVTEKGKYVELRCDPISGHTALYWYRQSLGQGPEFLIYFQGTGAADDSGLPNDRFFAVRPEGSVSTLKIQRTERGDSAVYLCASSSHGTSDTDTQYFGPGTRLTVL.

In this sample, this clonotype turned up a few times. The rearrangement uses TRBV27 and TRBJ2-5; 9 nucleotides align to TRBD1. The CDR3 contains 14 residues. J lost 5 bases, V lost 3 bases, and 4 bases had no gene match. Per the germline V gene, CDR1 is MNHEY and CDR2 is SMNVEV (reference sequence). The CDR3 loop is CASSLLGQGETQYF. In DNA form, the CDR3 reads TGTGCCAGCAGTTTGCTGGGACAGGGCGAGACCCAGTACTTC.

This CDR3 is CASRDNYGYTF. CDR3 in DNA: TGCGCCAGCAGGGATAACTATGGCTACACCTTC. The gene calls are TRBV4-1 and TRBJ1-2; D ambiguous. Looked up from germline, CDR1 is MGHRA and CDR2 is YSYEKL. This CDR3 is built from 11 residues. Trimming removed 6 bases at V and 1 base at J, with 3 bases between.

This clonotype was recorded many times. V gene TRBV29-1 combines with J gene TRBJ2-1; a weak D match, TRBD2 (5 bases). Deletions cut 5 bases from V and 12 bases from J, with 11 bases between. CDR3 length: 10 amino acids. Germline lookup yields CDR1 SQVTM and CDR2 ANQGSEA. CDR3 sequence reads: CSVWTGGQFF. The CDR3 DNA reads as TGCAGCGTTTGGACTGGAGGGCAGTTCTTC.

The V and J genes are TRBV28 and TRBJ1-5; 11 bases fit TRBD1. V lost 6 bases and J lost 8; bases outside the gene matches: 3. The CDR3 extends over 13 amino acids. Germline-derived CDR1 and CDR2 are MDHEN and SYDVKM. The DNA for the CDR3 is TGTGCCAGCAGCGGGACAGGGGGAAAGCCCCAGCATTTT. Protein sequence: CASSGTGGKPQHF.

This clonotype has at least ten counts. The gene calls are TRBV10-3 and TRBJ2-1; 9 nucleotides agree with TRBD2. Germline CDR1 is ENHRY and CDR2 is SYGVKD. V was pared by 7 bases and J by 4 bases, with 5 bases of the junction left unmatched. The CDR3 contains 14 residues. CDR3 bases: TGTGCCATCAAACCGACTAGCGGATACAATGAGCAGTTCTTC. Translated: CAIKPTSGYNEQFF.

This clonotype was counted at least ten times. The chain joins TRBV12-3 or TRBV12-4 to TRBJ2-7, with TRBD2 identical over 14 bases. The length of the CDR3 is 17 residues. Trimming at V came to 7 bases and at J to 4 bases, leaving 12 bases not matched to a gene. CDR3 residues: CASNTPGTSGRGYEQYV. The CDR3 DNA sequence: TGTGCCAGCAATACCCCCGGGACTAGCGGGAGAGGGTACGAGCAGTACGTC.

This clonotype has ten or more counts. The CDR3 bases are TGCAGCGTTGAAGGTCTAGCGAGGAGCTCCTACAATGAGCAGTTCTTC. It codes for CSVEGLARSSYNEQFF. The chain joins TRBV29-1 to TRBJ2-1, with D perhaps matching TRBD2 (6 bases). The V end was cut by 1 base, the J end by 0 bases, with 13 bases between. The germline gives CDR1 SQVTM, CDR2 ANQGSEA. This CDR3 comprises 16 residues.

In nucleotides, the CDR3 is TGCAGTGCCCAAGCCGGGTCGCGGTCGTACTTC. Its protein product is CSAQAGSRSYF. This chain connects TRBV20-1 to TRBJ2-7, with unresolved D. The germline V gene encodes CDR1 DFQATT and CDR2 SNEGSKA (reference sequence). Trimming left V 6 bases short and J 12 bases short, with 18 bases between. The CDR3 has 11 amino acids.

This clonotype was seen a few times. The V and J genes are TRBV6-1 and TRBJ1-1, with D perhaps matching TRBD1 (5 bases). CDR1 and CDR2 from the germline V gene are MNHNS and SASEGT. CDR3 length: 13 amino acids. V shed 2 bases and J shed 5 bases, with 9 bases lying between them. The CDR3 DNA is TGTGCCAGCAGTGAAACAGGATGGACTGAAGCTTTCTTT. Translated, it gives CASSETGWTEAFF.

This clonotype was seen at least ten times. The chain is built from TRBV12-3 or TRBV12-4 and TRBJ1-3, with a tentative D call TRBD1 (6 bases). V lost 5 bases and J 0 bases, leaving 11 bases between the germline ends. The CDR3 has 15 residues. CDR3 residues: CASSTRDNSGNTIYF. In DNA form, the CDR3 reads TGTGCCAGCAGTACCCGGGACAACTCTGGAAACACCATATATTTT.

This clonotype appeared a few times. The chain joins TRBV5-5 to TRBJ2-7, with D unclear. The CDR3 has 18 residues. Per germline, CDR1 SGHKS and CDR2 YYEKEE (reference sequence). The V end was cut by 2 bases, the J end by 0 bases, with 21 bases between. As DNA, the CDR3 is TGTGCCAGCAGCTTTGGCCCACAAAACAGCCCCAGCTCCTACGAGCAGTACGTC. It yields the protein CASSFGPQNSPSSYEQYV.

The CDR3 sequence: CASSHPGLGGIGELFF. The CDR3 DNA is TGCGCCAGCAGCCATCCGGGACTAGGGGGTATCGGGGAGCTGTTTTTT. The rearrangement joins TRBV4-1 to TRBJ2-2; TRBD2 aligns across 8 bases. Germline CDR1 and CDR2: MGHRA and YSYEKL. CDR3 size: 16 residues. Losses at the gene ends were 3 bases for V and 7 bases for J; bases not matched to a gene: 10.

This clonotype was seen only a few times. Written as DNA, the CDR3 is TGTGCCAGCAGCTTTCTCGCCTCGGAGCAGTATTTT. It specifies CASSFLASEQYF. This rearrangement joins TRBV11-3 to TRBJ2-3; D is undetermined. CDR1 is SGHNT and CDR2 is YENEEA in the germline V gene. This CDR3 has 12 amino acids. V was pared by 3 bases and J by 11 bases, with 12 bases between.

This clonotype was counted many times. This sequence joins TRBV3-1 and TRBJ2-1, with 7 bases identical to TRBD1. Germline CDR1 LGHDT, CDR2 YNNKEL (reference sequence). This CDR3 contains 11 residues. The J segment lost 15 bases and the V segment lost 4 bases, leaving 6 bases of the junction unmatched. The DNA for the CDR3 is TGTGCCAGCAGCCCAGGGACAGTTGCGTTCTTC. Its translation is CASSPGTVAFF.

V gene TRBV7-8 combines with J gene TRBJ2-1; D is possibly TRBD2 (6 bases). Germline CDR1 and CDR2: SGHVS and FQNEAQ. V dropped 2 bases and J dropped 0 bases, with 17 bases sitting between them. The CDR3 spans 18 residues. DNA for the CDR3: TGTGCCAGCAGCTTAAGTTTCGGCGGGGCGAACTCCTACAATGAGCAGTTCTTC. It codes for CASSLSFGGANSYNEQFF.

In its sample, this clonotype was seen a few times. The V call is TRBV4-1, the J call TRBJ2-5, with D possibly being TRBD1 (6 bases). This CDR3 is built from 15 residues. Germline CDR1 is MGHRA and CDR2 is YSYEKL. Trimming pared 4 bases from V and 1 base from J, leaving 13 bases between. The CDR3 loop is CASSLLGQSQETQYF. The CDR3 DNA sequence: TGCGCCAGCAGCCTCCTTGGACAGAGCCAAGAGACCCAGTACTTC.

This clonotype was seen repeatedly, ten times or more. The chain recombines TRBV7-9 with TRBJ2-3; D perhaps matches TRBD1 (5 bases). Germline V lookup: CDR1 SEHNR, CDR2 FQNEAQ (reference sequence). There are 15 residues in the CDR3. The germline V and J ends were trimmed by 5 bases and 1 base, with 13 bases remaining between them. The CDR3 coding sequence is TGTGCCAGCAGCCCACAGGTCCCTCGCACAGATACGCAGTATTTT. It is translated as CASSPQVPRTDTQYF.

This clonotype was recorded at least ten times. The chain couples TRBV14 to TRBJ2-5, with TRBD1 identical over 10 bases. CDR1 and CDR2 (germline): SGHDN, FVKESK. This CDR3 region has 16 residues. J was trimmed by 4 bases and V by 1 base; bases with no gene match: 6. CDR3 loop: CASSQAGQGVGETQYF. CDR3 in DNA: TGTGCCAGCAGCCAAGCTGGACAGGGGGTCGGAGAGACCCAGTACTTC.

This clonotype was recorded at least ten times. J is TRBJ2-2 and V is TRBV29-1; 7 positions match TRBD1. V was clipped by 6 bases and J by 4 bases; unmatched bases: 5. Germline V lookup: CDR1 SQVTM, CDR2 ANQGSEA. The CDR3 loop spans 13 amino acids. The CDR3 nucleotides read TGCAGCGTCGTAACAGGGGCCACCGGGGAGCTGTTTTTT. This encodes CSVVTGATGELFF.

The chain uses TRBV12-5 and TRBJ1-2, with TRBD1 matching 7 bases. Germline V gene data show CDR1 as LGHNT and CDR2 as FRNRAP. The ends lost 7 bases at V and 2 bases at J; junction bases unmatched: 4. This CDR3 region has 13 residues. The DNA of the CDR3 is TGTGCTAGTGTTAAGGGGGCCAACTATGGCTACACCTTC. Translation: CASVKGANYGYTF.

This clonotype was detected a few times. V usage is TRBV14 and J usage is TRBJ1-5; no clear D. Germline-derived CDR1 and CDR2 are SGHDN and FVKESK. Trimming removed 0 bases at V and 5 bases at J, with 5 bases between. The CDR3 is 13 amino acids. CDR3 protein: CASSQDGDQPQHF. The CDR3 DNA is TGTGCCAGCAGCCAAGACGGGGATCAGCCCCAGCATTTT.

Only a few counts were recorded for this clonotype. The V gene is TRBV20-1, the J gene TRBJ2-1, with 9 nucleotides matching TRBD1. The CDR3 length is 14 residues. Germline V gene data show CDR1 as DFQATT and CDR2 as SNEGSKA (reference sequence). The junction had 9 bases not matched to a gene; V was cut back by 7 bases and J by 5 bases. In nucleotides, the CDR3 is TGCAGTGTCCCCCGGGACAGGGTGAACAATGAGCAGTTCTTC. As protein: CSVPRDRVNNEQFF.